This T cell receptor (beta chain) was observed in a study of human T cells and chemical hapten exposure. Study-wide results and caveats: Expanded TCRs created a significantly greater count of big CDR3 similarity clusters than controls did.

TCRdb reprocessed the RACE reads with MiXCR, giving one entry per CDR3 protein. In the table there are tens of thousands of distinct CDR3 sequences, around 10% of which are singletons. Time point meaning: patch test 3, about 24 weeks after DPC sensitization. Treatment meaning: therapeutic diphenylcyclopropenone sensitization with weekly scalp DPC. In its sample, this clonotype was seen a few times. Its antigen is undetermined. The TCR was taken from a woman between 45 and 60 years old with alopecia areata. Some clones in this sample may be carry-over from other donors' samples. The source material was whole blood, sampled in connection with sensitization to the hapten diphenylcyclopropenone (DPC).

In DNA, the CDR3 is TGTGCCAGCAGCCAAAGGGGAGACAGGGTAAATTCACCCCTCCACTTT. This encodes CASSQRGDRVNSPLHF. The gene calls are TRBV7-2 and TRBJ1-6, with 7 bases lining up with TRBD1. This CDR3 is 16 amino acids long. The germline V gene has CDR1 SGHTA and CDR2 FQGNSA. The V and J ends lost 5 bases and 7 bases, in that order; junction bases with no gene match: 11.